This record concerns one T cell receptor beta chain sequence. Per the authors' pipeline: Amplification from reference gene primers served as the basis for estimated nucleated cell counts. Profiled with immunoSEQ multiplex PCR; TCRdb holds only in-frame clones, not every one. V, J and clone size reflect that table, while D and trimming were determined from the DNA. The data hold 250,000 to 300,000 clones, with nearly 90% observed a single time. Clinical history reported by participants formed the basis on which cohorts were assigned. After removal of 2 bases from V and 0 bases from J, the junction contained 9 bases not matched to a gene. CDR1 and CDR2 from the germline V gene are MNHEY and SMNVEV (reference sequence). This CDR3 comprises 17 residues. This sample was taken from a study of blood T cell repertoires in COVID-19. Study in general: Italy, Spain and the United States were the sources of the convalescent and acute COVID-19 samples. PBMCs, B-cell-depleted T cells, or T cells provided the cDNA or gDNA that made up the material.

Sequencing was done on a sample of PBMCs or T cells enriched from blood (not recorded which). This sequence was found in a woman aged 60-70 years who had recovered from COVID-19. The chain joins TRBV27 to TRBJ1-2; the match to TRBD1 covers 7 bases. The CDR3 coding sequence is TGTGCCAGCAGTTTACTACGCCCGGGACAGTCTAACTATGGCTACACCTTC. Encoded protein: CASSLLRPGQSNYGYTF.